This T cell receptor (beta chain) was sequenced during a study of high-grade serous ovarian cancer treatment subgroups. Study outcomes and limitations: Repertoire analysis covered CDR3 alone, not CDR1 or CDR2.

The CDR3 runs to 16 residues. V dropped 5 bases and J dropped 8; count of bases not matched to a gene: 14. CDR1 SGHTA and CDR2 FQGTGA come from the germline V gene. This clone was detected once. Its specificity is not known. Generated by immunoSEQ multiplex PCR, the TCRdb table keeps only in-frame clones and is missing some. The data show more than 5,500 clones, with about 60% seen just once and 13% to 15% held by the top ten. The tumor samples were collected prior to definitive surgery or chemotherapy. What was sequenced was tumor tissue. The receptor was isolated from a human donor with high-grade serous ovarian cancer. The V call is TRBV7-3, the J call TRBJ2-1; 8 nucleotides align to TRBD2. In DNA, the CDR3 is TGTGCCAGCAGCCCTCTGGCGGGGGGATATCGGGATGAGCAGTTCTTC. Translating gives CASSPLAGGYRDEQFF.